A single sample is the source of the 4 T cell receptor beta chains below, sequenced in a study of vaccination and CD4 T cells after COVID-19. Each CDR3 protein is one row after TCRdb ran MiXCR on the PCR reads. The sample yields just over 20,000 distinct CDR3 sequences, roughly 50% seen once. Sample: CD4+ T cells from blood, taken before SARS-CoV-2 vaccination. The receptors were gathered from a human donor who had recovered from COVID-19.

The chain has TRBV27 and TRBJ2-7, with a possible D match to TRBD1 (5 bases). This CDR3 has 16 amino acids. The V and J ends lost 2 bases and 0 bases respectively, with 14 bases between them. The germline V gene encodes CDR1 MNHEY and CDR2 SMNVEV (reference sequence). The chain's CDR3 is CASSLKSRVSSYEQYF. The CDR3 DNA sequence: TGTGCCAGCAGTTTAAAAAGCAGGGTATCCTCCTACGAGCAGTACTTC.

This clonotype came up a few times. V is TRBV5-1 and J is TRBJ1-5; 7 bases align to TRBD1. This CDR3 contains 14 residues. Per the germline V gene, CDR1 is SGHRS and CDR2 is YFSETQ. V was clipped by 4 bases and J by 2 bases; unmatched bases: 3. The CDR3 DNA reads as TGCGCCAGCAGCGAGGGGACAGGCAATCAGCCCCAGCATTTT. As protein: CASSEGTGNQPQHF.

This clonotype was observed a handful of times. This rearrangement joins TRBV11-3 to TRBJ2-5; the D is unclear. The germline V and J ends were trimmed by 6 bases and 1 base, with 27 bases remaining between them. CDR3 size: 19 residues. CDR1 and CDR2 (germline): SGHNT, YENEEA. CDR3 nucleotide sequence: TGTGCCAGCAGTTCCTTATCACCAAACTCGTCAGGTTTCCAAGAGACCCAGTACTTC. Its protein is CASSSLSPNSSGFQETQYF.

This chain uses TRBV10-1 with TRBJ2-3, with 8 bases that match TRBD2. The V gene's germline CDR1 is WNHNN and CDR2 SYGVQD (reference sequence). This CDR3 spans 16 amino acids. V lost 0 bases to trimming and J lost 4 bases; unmatched junction nucleotides: 6. The chain's CDR3 is CASSESQREFSDTQYF. The CDR3 DNA reads as TGCGCCAGCAGTGAGTCCCAGCGGGAGTTCTCAGATACGCAGTATTTT.